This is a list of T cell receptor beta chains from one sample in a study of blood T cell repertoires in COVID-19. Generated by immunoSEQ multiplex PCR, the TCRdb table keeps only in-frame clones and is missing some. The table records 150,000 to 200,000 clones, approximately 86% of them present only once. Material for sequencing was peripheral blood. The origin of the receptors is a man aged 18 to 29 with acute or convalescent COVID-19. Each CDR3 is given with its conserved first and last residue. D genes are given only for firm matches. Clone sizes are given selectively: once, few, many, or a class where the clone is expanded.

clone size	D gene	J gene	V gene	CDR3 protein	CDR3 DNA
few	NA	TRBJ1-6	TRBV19	CASSMSRYSYNSPLHF	TGTGCCAGTAGTATGAGCAGGTACTCCTATAATTCACCCCTCCACTTT
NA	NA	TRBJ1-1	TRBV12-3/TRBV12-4	CASSLMRGTEAFF	TGTGCCAGCAGTTTAATGCGGGGCACTGAAGCTTTCTTT
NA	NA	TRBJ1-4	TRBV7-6	CASSPDFPATNEKLFF	TGTGCCAGCAGCCCCGACTTTCCCGCAACTAATGAAAAACTGTTTTTT
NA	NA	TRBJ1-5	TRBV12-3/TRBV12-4	CASSLRDQPQHF	TGTGCCAGCAGTTTACGCGATCAGCCCCAGCATTTT
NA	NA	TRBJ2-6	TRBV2	CATPRDNVFSGANVLTF	TGTGCCACGCCCAGGGACAACGTGTTCTCTGGGGCCAACGTCCTGACTTTC
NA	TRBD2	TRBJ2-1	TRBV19	CASSGTSGGNEQFF	TGTGCCAGTAGCGGGACTAGCGGGGGGAATGAGCAGTTCTTC
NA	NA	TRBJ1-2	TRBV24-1	CATRRRDSDGYTF	TGTGCCACCAGAAGGCGGGATTCGGATGGCTACACCTTC
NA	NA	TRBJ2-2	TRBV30	CAWSVRATGELFF	TGTGCCTGGAGTGTACGAGCCACCGGGGAGCTGTTTTTT
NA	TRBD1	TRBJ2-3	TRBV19	CASSQGQGGTDTQYF	TGTGCCAGTAGTCAAGGACAGGGAGGCACAGATACGCAGTATTTT
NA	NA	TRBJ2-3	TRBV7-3	CASSLSPRGTSTDTQYF	TGTGCCAGCAGCTTAAGCCCCCGGGGGACCAGCACAGATACGCAGTATTTT
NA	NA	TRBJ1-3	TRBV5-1	CASSLTGWGNTIYF	TGCGCCAGCAGCTTGACAGGGTGGGGAAACACCATATATTTT
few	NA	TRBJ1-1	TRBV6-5	CASSYGGVRTEAFF	TGTGCCAGCAGTTACGGAGGGGTGAGGACTGAAGCTTTCTTT
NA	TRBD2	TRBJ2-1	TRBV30	CAWGRLAGGLRNEQFF	TGTGCCTGGGGACGACTAGCGGGGGGGCTTCGGAATGAGCAGTTCTTC
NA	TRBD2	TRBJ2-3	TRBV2	CASSGGGPSTDTQYF	TGTGCCAGCAGTGGGGGGGGTCCTAGCACAGATACGCAGTATTTT
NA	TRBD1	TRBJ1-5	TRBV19	CASMTGNNQPQHF	TGTGCCAGCATGACAGGGAACAATCAGCCCCAGCATTTT
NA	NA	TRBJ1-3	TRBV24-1	CATSDSGFGNTIYF	TGTGCCACCAGTGATTCAGGGTTCGGAAACACCATATATTTT
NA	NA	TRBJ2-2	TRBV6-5	CASNLRGNTGELFF	TGTGCCAGCAACCTAAGAGGGAACACCGGGGAGCTGTTTTTT
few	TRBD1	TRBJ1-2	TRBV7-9	CASSLSTGANYGYTF	TGTGCCAGCAGCTTATCGACAGGGGCTAACTATGGCTACACCTTC
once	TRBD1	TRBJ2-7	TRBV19	CASSLRDRGRRYEQYF	TGTGCCAGTAGCCTCCGGGACAGGGGGCGCAGGTACGAGCAGTACTTC
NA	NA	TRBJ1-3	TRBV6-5	CASVPTPDSGNTIYF	TGTGCCAGCGTCCCGACACCAGACTCTGGAAACACCATATATTTT
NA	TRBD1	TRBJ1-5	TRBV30	CAWSSGQGSNQPQHF	TGTGCCTGGAGTTCGGGACAGGGGAGCAATCAGCCCCAGCATTTT
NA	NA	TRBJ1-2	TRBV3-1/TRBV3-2	CASSQVEALGHMGGYTF	TGTGCCAGCAGCCAAGTCGAGGCTTTGGGACATATGGGAGGCTACACCTTC
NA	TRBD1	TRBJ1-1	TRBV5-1	CASRTGGGNTEAFF	TGCGCCAGCAGGACAGGGGGTGGGAACACTGAAGCTTTCTTT
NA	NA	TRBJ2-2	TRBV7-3	CASSLGRDTGELFF	TGTGCCAGCAGCTTAGGTCGGGACACCGGGGAGCTGTTTTTT
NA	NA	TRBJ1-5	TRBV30	CAWSSGPNQPQHF	TGTGCCTGGAGTTCAGGGCCAAATCAGCCCCAGCATTTT
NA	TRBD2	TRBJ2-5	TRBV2	CASSSQRGAGETQYF	TGTGCCAGCAGTTCCCAGCGGGGGGCGGGGGAGACCCAGTACTTC
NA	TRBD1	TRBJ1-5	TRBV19	CASSQIGSGTANQPQHF	TGTGCCAGTAGCCAAATTGGATCCGGGACAGCCAATCAGCCCCAGCATTTT
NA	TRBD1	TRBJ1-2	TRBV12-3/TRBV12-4	CASSRNRGGYTF	TGTGCCAGCAGTCGCAACAGGGGTGGCTACACCTTC
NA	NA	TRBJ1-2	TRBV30	CARLDYGYTF	TGTGCGCGATTGGACTATGGCTACACCTTC